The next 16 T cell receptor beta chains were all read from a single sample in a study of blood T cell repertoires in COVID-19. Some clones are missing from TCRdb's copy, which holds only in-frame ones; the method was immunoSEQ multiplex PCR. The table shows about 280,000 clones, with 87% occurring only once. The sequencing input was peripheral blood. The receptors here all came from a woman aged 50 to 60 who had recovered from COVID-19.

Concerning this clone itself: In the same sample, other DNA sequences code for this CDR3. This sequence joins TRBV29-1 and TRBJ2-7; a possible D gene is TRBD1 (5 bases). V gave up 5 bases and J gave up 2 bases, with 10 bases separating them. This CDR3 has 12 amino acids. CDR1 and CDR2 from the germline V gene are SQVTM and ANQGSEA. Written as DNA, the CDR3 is TGCAGCGTTCGGCAGGGCCCCTACGAGCAGTACTTC. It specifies CSVRQGPYEQYF.

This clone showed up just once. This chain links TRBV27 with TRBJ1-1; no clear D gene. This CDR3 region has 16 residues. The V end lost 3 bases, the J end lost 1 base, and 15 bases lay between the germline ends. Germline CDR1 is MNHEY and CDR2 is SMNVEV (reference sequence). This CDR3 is CASSFEPRQANTEAFF. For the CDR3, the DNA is TGTGCCAGCAGTTTTGAACCCCGGCAGGCGAACACTGAAGCTTTCTTT.

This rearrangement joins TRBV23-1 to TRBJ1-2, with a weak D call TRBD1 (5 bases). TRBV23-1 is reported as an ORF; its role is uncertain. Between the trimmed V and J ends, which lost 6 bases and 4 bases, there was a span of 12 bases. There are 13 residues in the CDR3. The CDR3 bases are TGCGCCAGCAGAAAACAGGTTACCTATGGCTACACCTTC. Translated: CASRKQVTYGYTF.

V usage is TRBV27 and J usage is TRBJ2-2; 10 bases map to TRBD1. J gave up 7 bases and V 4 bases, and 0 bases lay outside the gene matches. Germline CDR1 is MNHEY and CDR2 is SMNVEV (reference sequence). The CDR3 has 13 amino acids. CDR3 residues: CASSWDRGGELFF. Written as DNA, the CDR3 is TGTGCCAGCAGTTGGGACAGGGGCGGGGAGCTGTTTTTT.

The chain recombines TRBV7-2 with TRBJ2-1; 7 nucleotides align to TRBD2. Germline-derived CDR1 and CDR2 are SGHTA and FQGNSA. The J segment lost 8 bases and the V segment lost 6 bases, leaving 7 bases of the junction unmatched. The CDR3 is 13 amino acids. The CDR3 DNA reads TGTGCCAGCAGTCGGGGAGGGTCCGATGAGCAGTTCTTC. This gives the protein CASSRGGSDEQFF.

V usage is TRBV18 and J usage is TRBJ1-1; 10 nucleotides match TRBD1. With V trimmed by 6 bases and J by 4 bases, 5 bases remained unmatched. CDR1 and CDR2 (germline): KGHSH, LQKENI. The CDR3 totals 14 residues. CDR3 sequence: CASSPGTGVTEAFF. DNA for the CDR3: TGTGCCAGCTCTCCCGGGACAGGGGTCACTGAAGCTTTCTTT.

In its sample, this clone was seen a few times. CDR3 in DNA: TGTGCCAGCAGCTTAGCCTTGGGAGGGGCCAAAAACATTCAGTACTTC. Residues: CASSLALGGAKNIQYF. This rearrangement joins TRBV7-9 to TRBJ2-4; 7 bases are a match to TRBD2. This CDR3 has 16 residues. The germline CDR1 and CDR2 sequences are SEHNR and FQNEAQ (reference sequence). Trimming took 0 bases from V and 1 from J; bases not matched to a gene: 3.

In DNA form, the CDR3 reads TGTGCCACCGGGATAGCGGGAGCCTCCTACAATGAGCAGTTCTTC. The encoded protein is CATGIAGASYNEQFF. The V and J genes are TRBV24-1 and TRBJ2-1; 9 bases align to TRBD2. The CDR3 covers 15 residues. Germline CDR1 KGHDR, CDR2 SFDVKD. Trimming cost V 9 bases and J 0 bases; bases outside gene matches: 5.

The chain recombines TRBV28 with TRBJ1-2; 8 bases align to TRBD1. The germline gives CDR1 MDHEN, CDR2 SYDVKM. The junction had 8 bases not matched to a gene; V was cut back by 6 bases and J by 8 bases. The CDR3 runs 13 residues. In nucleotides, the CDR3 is TGTGCCAGCAGCAGCACAGGGGGTCTGGGCTACACCTTC. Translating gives CASSSTGGLGYTF.

CDR3 region: CATSDTGKTGELFF. CDR3 sequence (DNA): TGTGCCACCAGTGATACAGGGAAAACCGGGGAGCTGTTTTTT. The chain combines TRBV24-1 with TRBJ2-2; D is perhaps TRBD1 (6 bases). The germline gives CDR1 KGHDR, CDR2 SFDVKD. The CDR3 length is 14 residues. Deletions cut 3 bases from V and 5 bases from J, with 9 bases between.

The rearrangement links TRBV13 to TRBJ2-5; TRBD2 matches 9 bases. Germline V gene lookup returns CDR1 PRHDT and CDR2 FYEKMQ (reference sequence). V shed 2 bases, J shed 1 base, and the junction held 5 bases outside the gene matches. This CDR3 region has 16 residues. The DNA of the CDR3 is TGTGCCAGCAGCTTAAGTGTAGCGGGGGCCCAAGAGACCCAGTACTTC. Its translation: CASSLSVAGAQETQYF.

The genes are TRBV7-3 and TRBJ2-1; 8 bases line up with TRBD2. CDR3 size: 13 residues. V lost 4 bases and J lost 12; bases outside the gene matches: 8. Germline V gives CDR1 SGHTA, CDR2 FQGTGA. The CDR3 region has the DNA TGTGCCAGCAGCTACGTGCGGGAGGACAGGCAGTTCTTC. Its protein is CASSYVREDRQFF.

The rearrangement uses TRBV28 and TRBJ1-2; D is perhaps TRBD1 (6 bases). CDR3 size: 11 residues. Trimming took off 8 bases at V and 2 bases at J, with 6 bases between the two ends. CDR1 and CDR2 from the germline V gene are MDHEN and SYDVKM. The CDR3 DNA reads TGTGCCAGCGGACAGAACTATGGCTACACCTTC. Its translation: CASGQNYGYTF.

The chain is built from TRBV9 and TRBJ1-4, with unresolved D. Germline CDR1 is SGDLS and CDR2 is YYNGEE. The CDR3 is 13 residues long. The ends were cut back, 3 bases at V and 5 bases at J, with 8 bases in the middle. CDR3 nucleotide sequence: TGTGCCAGCAGCGCGTCGTTGAATGAAAAACTGTTTTTT. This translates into CASSASLNEKLFF.

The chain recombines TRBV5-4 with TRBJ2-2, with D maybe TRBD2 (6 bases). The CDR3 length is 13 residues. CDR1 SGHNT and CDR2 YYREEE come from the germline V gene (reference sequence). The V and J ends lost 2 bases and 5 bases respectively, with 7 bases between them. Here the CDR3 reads CASSFAGTGELFF. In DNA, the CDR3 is TGTGCCAGCAGCTTTGCGGGGACCGGGGAGCTGTTTTTT. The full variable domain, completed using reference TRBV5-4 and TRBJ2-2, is ETGVTQSPTHLIKTRGQQVTLRCSSQSGHNTVSWYQQALGQGPQFIFQYYREEENGRGNFPPRFSGLQFPNYSSELNVNALELDDSALYLCASSFAGTGELFFGEGSRLTVL.

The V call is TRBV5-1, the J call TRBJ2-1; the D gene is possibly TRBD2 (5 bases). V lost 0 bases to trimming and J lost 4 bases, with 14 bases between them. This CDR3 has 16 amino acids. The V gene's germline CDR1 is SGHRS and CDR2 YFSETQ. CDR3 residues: CASSLARDLPYNEQFF. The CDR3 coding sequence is TGCGCCAGCAGCTTGGCCCGGGATCTCCCGTACAATGAGCAGTTCTTC.